Listed below are T cell receptor beta chains from one sample, sequenced in a study of blood T cells in healthy people across ages. A single record per CDR3 protein comes from TCRdb applying MiXCR to the 5' RACE reads. Among some 670,000 distinct CDR3 sequences listed, over 40% were seen once. The sequencing sample was made of blood. The receptors here all came from a woman of 80 years or more in good health. Each CDR3 is given with its conserved first and last residue. A D gene is named only where the DNA matches it firmly. Only part of the rows carry a size: once, few, many, or a class if the clone is expanded.

d_call	clone_size	j_call	v_call	cdr3_nt	cdr3_aa
-	few	TRBJ2-7	TRBV20-1	TGCAGTGCTAGAGGATCTGGGAGCTCCTACGAGCAGTACTTC	CSARGSGSSYEQYF
-	few	TRBJ1-2	TRBV6-5	TGTGCCAGCAGTTACTCGGCGCAGTCTGGAGGCTACACCTTC	CASSYSAQSGGYTF
TRBD2	-	TRBJ2-7	TRBV20-1	TGCAGCCCCACCCATGGGACTAGCGGGAACCGAGAGCAGTACTTC	CSPTHGTSGNREQYF
-	-	TRBJ1-2	TRBV10-3	TGTGCCATCAGTGGGGAGGGAAACTATGGCTACACCTTC	CAISGEGNYGYTF
TRBD1	few	TRBJ1-6	TRBV5-1	TGCGCCAGCAGCTTGGACAGGGGGCCGGGAAATTCACCCCTCCACTTT	CASSLDRGPGNSPLHF
-	-	TRBJ2-7	TRBV12-3/TRBV12-4	TGTGCCAGCCGAGGTCCGGGCCGCAACTCCTACGAGCAGTACTTC	CASRGPGRNSYEQYF
-	-	TRBJ1-5	TRBV6-1	TGTGCCAGCGGGCCGCAGGGACTAATTAATCAGCCCCAGCATTTT	CASGPQGLINQPQHF
TRBD1	many	TRBJ2-7	TRBV29-1	TGCAGCGCGACAGGGAATTCCTTCTACGAGCAGTACTTC	CSATGNSFYEQYF
-	once	TRBJ1-6	TRBV10-3	TGTGCCATCAGTGAAGGAGCATCTTTGCCCTATAATTCACCCCTCCACTTT	CAISEGASLPYNSPLHF
TRBD1	few	TRBJ2-7	TRBV7-9	TGTGCCAGCAGCTTAGCGATGGCGGGACAGGGCTACGAGCAGTACTTC	CASSLAMAGQGYEQYF
TRBD2	few	TRBJ2-2	TRBV20-1	TGCAGTGCTAGACCAAGACTAGCGTTAGCACCCGGGGAGCTGTTTTTT	CSARPRLALAPGELFF
TRBD2	many	TRBJ2-4	TRBV27	TGTGCCAGCAGTTTAGGGCGGGAGAGGGCCAAAAACATTCAGTACTTC	CASSLGRERAKNIQYF
TRBD1	-	TRBJ2-5	TRBV2	TGTGCCGGCGAAGGGGGCTTACAAGAGACCCAGTACTTC	CAGEGGLQETQYF
-	-	TRBJ2-2	TRBV21-1	TGTGCCAGCAGCAGTGGACTAGCGAGAGCGAACACCGGGGAGCTGTTTTTT	CASSSGLARANTGELFF
-	many	TRBJ2-5	TRBV3-1	TGTGCCAGCAGCCGCTGGGAGGAGACCCAGTACTTC	CASSRWEETQYF
-	many	TRBJ2-3	TRBV28	TGTGCCAGCAGTTTATGGGGGCGGGTCGGCACAGATACGCAGTATTTT	CASSLWGRVGTDTQYF
-	-	TRBJ1-6	TRBV28	TGTGCCAGCAGTCCCTACGGGGAGGGGTATAATTCACCCCTCCACTTT	CASSPYGEGYNSPLHF
TRBD1	-	TRBJ1-1	TRBV5-1	TGCGCCGGCAGCTTGGGGGGACAGGGGCCCATTGGGAACACTGAAGCTTTCTTT	CAGSLGGQGPIGNTEAFF
TRBD1	-	TRBJ2-7	TRBV27	TGTGCCAGCAGTGCCCCCGACAGGGTCGAGCAGTACTTC	CASSAPDRVEQYF
TRBD1	-	TRBJ2-6	TRBV7-2	TGTGCCATCCGGACAGGGGTGATCTCTGGGGCCAACGTCCTGACTTTC	CAIRTGVISGANVLTF
TRBD1	many	TRBJ1-5	TRBV7-8	TGTGCCAGCAGCCCGGGGACAGCCTCTCTGGCCCAGCATTTT	CASSPGTASLAQHF
-	once	TRBJ1-2	TRBV10-3	TGTGCCATCAGTGAGTCAGTGAGGGAAGCTAACTATGGCTACACCTTC	CAISESVREANYGYTF
TRBD2	-	TRBJ2-3	TRBV3-1	TGTGCCAGCAGCCCTCGGGATCAAGCGGGGAGCACAGGTACGCAGTATTTT	CASSPRDQAGSTGTQYF
TRBD2	-	TRBJ2-5	TRBV10-2	TGCGCCAGCACAGGAGGGAGGGTTCAAGAGACCCAGTACTTC	CASTGGRVQETQYF
-	-	TRBJ2-4	TRBV9	TGTGCCAGCAGCCCCAACAGGGGGGGGGGAGCCAAAAACATTCAGTACTTC	CASSPNRGGGAKNIQYF
-	-	TRBJ1-2	TRBV5-4	TGTGCCAGCACCCTGGCGGGGGCCTACTATGGCTACACCTTC	CASTLAGAYYGYTF
TRBD1	once	TRBJ1-2	TRBV6-5	TGTGCCAGCAGTTGGACAGGAGAAAACTATGGCTACACCTTC	CASSWTGENYGYTF
TRBD2	-	TRBJ2-3	TRBV7-3	TGTGCCAGCAGCCTCGGGACTAGCGGGGGCCCTAGCACAGATACGCAGTATTTT	CASSLGTSGGPSTDTQYF
TRBD2	many	TRBJ2-7	TRBV20-1	TGCAGTGCCCCAGCGGGAGGGTCCTACGAGCAGTACTTC	CSAPAGGSYEQYF
TRBD2	-	TRBJ2-3	TRBV4-2	TGTGCCAGCAGCCAAGATGGGGCTAGCGGGGCGACGCAGTATTTT	CASSQDGASGATQYF
TRBD1	-	TRBJ2-7	TRBV29-1	TGCAGCGCCCGGGGACAGGGAGAACTCTACGAGCAGTACTTC	CSARGQGELYEQYF
TRBD2	-	TRBJ2-4	TRBV15	TGTGCCACCAGCAAGGTGGGGACTAGAGTGCGCAATGAGCAGTACTTC	CATSKVGTRVRNEQYF
-	-	TRBJ2-1	TRBV10-3	TGTGCCGGACCAAAGCACGGTGAGCAGTTCTTC	CAGPKHGEQFF
-	-	TRBJ2-5	TRBV28	TGTGCCAGCAGTTCCCCTTTCCCCTTTTCCCGCCAAGAGACCCAGTACTTC	CASSSPFPFSRQETQYF
-	many	TRBJ2-5	TRBV3-1	TGTGCCAGCAGCCTCAGGGGAGTGGAGACCCAGTACTTC	CASSLRGVETQYF
-	few	TRBJ1-1	TRBV6-1	TGTGCCAGCAGCCCTAAAACGCACCTAATGGAAGCTTTCTTT	CASSPKTHLMEAFF
-	many	TRBJ2-1	TRBV27	TGTGCCAGCAGTGTCTGGGGGTACAATGAGCAGTTCTTC	CASSVWGYNEQFF